Below are 8 T cell receptor beta chains sequenced from a single sample in a study of CD8 T cells in Susac syndrome. RNA in amounts of about 0.45 to 1 ug was reverse transcribed with random hexamers. TCRdb ran MiXCR on the immunoSEQ multiplex PCR reads and lists one entry per CDR3 protein. The profile shows around 280,000 distinct CDR3 sequences, around 84% of them singletons. The sequencing input was CD8+ T cells from PBMCs. The receptors were gathered from a human donor with multiple sclerosis.

CDR3 region: CASSPGDRLNEKLFF. The DNA for the CDR3 is TGTGCCAGCAGCCCAGGGGACAGACTGAATGAAAAACTGTTTTTT. The chain combines TRBV7-9 with TRBJ1-4, with TRBD1 matching over 7 bases. The V segment lost 5 bases and the J segment 5 bases; nucleotides outside the gene matches: 8. This CDR3 is 15 amino acids long. Germline V gene data show CDR1 as SEHNR and CDR2 as FQNEAQ (reference sequence).

This sequence joins TRBV20-1 and TRBJ1-6; no firm D call. The V gene's germline CDR1 is DFQATT and CDR2 SNEGSKA (reference sequence). V gave up 6 bases and J gave up 10 bases, with 22 bases separating them. This CDR3 spans 15 amino acids. The CDR3 coding sequence is TGCAGTGCGATTACCTACGGGAATCCCAAATCACCCCTCCACTTT. It translates to CSAITYGNPKSPLHF.

This rearrangement joins TRBV9 to TRBJ2-3; a possible D gene is TRBD2 (7 bases). Trimming removed 3 bases at V and 3 bases at J, with 17 bases between. The CDR3 runs to 16 residues. Per germline, CDR1 SGDLS and CDR2 YYNGEE. CDR3 sequence reads: CASSGEGGEGTDTQYF. Written as DNA, the CDR3 is TGTGCCAGCAGCGGGGAGGGGGGAGAGGGTACAGATACGCAGTATTTT.

This chain links TRBV9 with TRBJ1-2, with 8 nucleotides matching TRBD1. Per the germline V gene, CDR1 is SGDLS and CDR2 is YYNGEE. V trimming: 0 bases; J trimming: 4 bases; junction bases outside the gene matches: 5. This CDR3 contains 15 residues. CDR3 protein: CASSVERTGFYGYTF. The CDR3 region has the DNA TGTGCCAGCAGCGTAGAACGGACAGGGTTCTATGGCTACACCTTC.

The rearrangement uses TRBV27 and TRBJ2-1, with 12 bases that match TRBD2. The length of the CDR3 is 16 residues. Germline assignment: CDR1 MNHEY and CDR2 SMNVEV (reference sequence). The V and J ends lost 5 bases and 5 bases, in that order; junction bases with no gene match: 7. The CDR3 region has the DNA TGTGCCAGCAGTAGGACTAGCGGGATGGGAAACAATGAGCAGTTCTTC. Protein sequence: CASSRTSGMGNNEQFF.

The chain couples TRBV4-2 to TRBJ1-2; unclear D gene. V was shortened by 0 bases and J by 0 bases, with 8 bases between the two germline ends. Looked up from germline, CDR1 is LGHNA and CDR2 is YNFKEQ. The CDR3 loop spans 15 amino acids. The CDR3 loop reads CASSQDTESNYGYTF. CDR3 DNA: TGTGCCAGCAGCCAAGATACGGAGTCTAACTATGGCTACACCTTC.

The table lists this clonotype with a few counts. In DNA, the CDR3 is TGTGCCAGCAGCCAAGATAGCGGGAGGGGAGAGACCCAGTACTTC. Its protein product is CASSQDSGRGETQYF. This rearrangement joins TRBV3-1 to TRBJ2-5, with TRBD2 matching 11 bases. Germline V gene sequence: CDR1 LGHDT, CDR2 YNNKEL (reference sequence). The CDR3 covers 15 residues. V dropped 0 bases and J dropped 4; count of bases not matched to a gene: 1.

As concerns this clonotype: It is likely a read error, because the conserved phenylalanine at the end of the CDR3 is missing. The chain's CDR3 is CASSLEGSPETQYL. The CDR3 region has the DNA TGTGCCAGCAGTTTAGAGGGTAGTCCAGAGACCCAGTACCTC. The chain couples TRBV12-3 or TRBV12-4 to TRBJ2-5; D gene unclear. There are 14 residues in the CDR3. The germline V and J ends were trimmed by 1 base and 4 bases, with 10 bases remaining between them.